The 4 T cell receptor beta chains below come from one sample, sequenced in a study of shared clonotypes between healthy human individuals. Produced via immunoSEQ multiplex PCR; TCRdb's table is partial and in-frame only. The sample holds over a million clones, approximately 98.5% seen once. What was sequenced was naive CD4+ T cells sorted from blood. Sample subset: CD45RA+ positively selected. These receptor sequences come from a young man in good health.

The chain recombines TRBV7-8 with TRBJ1-2, with D possibly matching TRBD1 (5 bases). The CDR3 runs 11 residues. The ends were cut back, 6 bases at V and 8 bases at J, with 10 bases in the middle. Germline CDR1 reads SGHVS; CDR2 reads FQNEAQ. The CDR3 DNA reads TGTGCCAGCAGTCGGGAGGGGGGCTACACCTTC. Translation gives CASSREGGYTF.

V and J are TRBV5-4 and TRBJ2-1; D unresolved. V lost 3 bases to trimming and J lost 5 bases, with 9 bases between them. The germline CDR1 and CDR2 sequences are SGHNT and YYREEE (reference sequence). This CDR3 has 13 amino acids. The chain's CDR3 is CASSSSRDNEQFF. The CDR3 DNA follows: TGTGCCAGCAGCTCCAGTCGGGACAATGAGCAGTTCTTC.

The chain recombines TRBV5-1 with TRBJ2-3; either TRBD1 or TRBD2 may fit D (5 bases each). CDR1 and CDR2 (germline): SGHRS, YFSETQ. The CDR3 loop spans 15 amino acids. V was shortened by 2 bases and J by 2 bases, with 12 bases between the two germline ends. The CDR3 DNA reads as TGCGCCAGCAGCTTCAGTGGGGACCTCACAGATACGCAGTATTTT. This translates into CASSFSGDLTDTQYF. Combining the CDR3 with reference TRBV5-1 and TRBJ2-3 gives the whole variable domain KAGVTQTPRYLIKTRGQQVTLSCSPISGHRSVSWYQQTPGQGLQFLFEYFSETQRNKGNFPGRFSGRQFSNSRSEMNVSTLELGDSALYLCASSFSGDLTDTQYFGPGTRLTVL.

For this clone: An end of the junction does not agree with germline; a read error may underlie this. The gene calls are TRBV27 and TRBJ2-7; 7 positions match TRBD1. The CDR3 contains 15 residues. CDR1 and CDR2 from the germline V gene are MNHEY and SMNVEV (reference sequence). CDR3 amino acids: CASRLWDSPSYEQYF. For the CDR3, the DNA is TGTGCCAGCAGATTATGGGACAGTCCCTCCTACGAGCAGTACTTC.